One and the same sample provided the 31 T cell receptor beta chains below, sequenced in a study of radiation and T cells in renal cell carcinoma. The treatment here: treatment-naive control, cytoreductive nephrectomy. Only in-frame clones appear in the TCRdb table, and some are missing; sequencing was by immunoSEQ multiplex PCR. The sample includes some 25,000 clones, over 45% of them seen just once. Here the sequenced sample was tumor tissue, taken from a patient whose treatment was nephrectomy without radiotherapy. These receptors all come from a man aged 40-49 years with renal cell carcinoma.

The chain uses TRBV28 and TRBJ2-1; D uncertain. CDR3 length: 12 amino acids. Trimming removed 5 bases from V and 7 bases from J, with 9 bases in between. CDR1 and CDR2 from the germline V gene are MDHEN and SYDVKM. The CDR3 sequence is CASSTVGNEQFF. The DNA of the CDR3 is TGTGCCAGCAGTACGGTAGGGAATGAGCAGTTCTTC.

This chain links TRBV7-6 with TRBJ2-7; perhaps TRBD1 as D (5 bases). The CDR3 spans 13 residues. With 1 base removed from V and 6 bases from J, the gap between germline ends came to 10 bases. Germline assignment: CDR1 SGHVS and CDR2 FNYEAQ. CDR3 amino acids: CASSLERGGEQYF. In DNA form, the CDR3 reads TGTGCCAGCAGCTTAGAAAGGGGCGGCGAGCAGTACTTC.

CDR3 sequence reads: CASSQDHGGQLAGRRDTQYF. As DNA, the CDR3 is TGTGCCAGCAGCCAAGACCACGGCGGTCAACTAGCGGGAAGGAGAGATACGCAGTATTTT. This chain connects TRBV4-2 to TRBJ2-3; 10 positions agree with TRBD2. Per the germline V gene, CDR1 is LGHNA and CDR2 is YNFKEQ. V dropped 0 bases and J dropped 5; count of bases not matched to a gene: 17. The CDR3 is made up of 20 amino acids.

This clone was observed a few times. CDR3 bases: TGTGCCATCAGTGCTGGCAGGGGCAAAAGCGGCAATCAGCCCCAGCATTTT. Amino acid sequence: CAISAGRGKSGNQPQHF. V usage is TRBV10-3 and J usage is TRBJ1-5; possible D gene TRBD1, 6 bases. The CDR3 consists of 17 residues. Trimming stripped 4 bases from V and 2 bases from J, with 18 bases between. CDR1 is ENHRY and CDR2 is SYGVKD in the germline V gene.

The chain recombines TRBV4-3 with TRBJ2-1; 13 nucleotides align to TRBD2. Trimming removed 0 bases from V and 14 bases from J; junction bases left unmatched: 10. The CDR3 runs 16 residues. Germline values: CDR1 LGHNA, CDR2 YSLEER. CDR3 in amino acids: CASSQERLAGGPLKFF. CDR3 bases: TGCGCCAGCAGCCAAGAGAGACTAGCGGGGGGCCCGTTGAAGTTCTTC.

This clone has a count of ten or more. The chain joins TRBV2 to TRBJ1-2; D is perhaps TRBD1 (5 bases). Trimming pared 7 bases from V and 1 base from J, leaving 10 bases between. CDR1 is SNHLY and CDR2 is FYNNEI in the germline V gene. This CDR3 comprises 13 residues. CDR3 sequence (DNA): TGTGCCAGCAATCGAGGGGATAACTATGGCTACACCTTC. Amino acids: CASNRGDNYGYTF.

J is TRBJ2-6 and V is TRBV6-6; 10 bases line up with TRBD1. The CDR3 spans 16 residues. Per the germline V gene, CDR1 is MNHNY and CDR2 is SVGAGI (reference sequence). The V and J ends lost 4 bases and 2 bases, in that order; junction bases with no gene match: 2. CDR3 protein: CASSFGTGAGANVLTF. CDR3 bases: TGTGCCAGCAGTTTTGGGACAGGGGCTGGGGCCAACGTCCTGACTTTC.

The chain links TRBV7-9 to TRBJ2-1; 14 nucleotides line up with TRBD2. V gave up 0 bases and J gave up 5 bases; unmatched junction bases: 6. Germline CDR1 and CDR2: SEHNR and FQNEAQ (reference sequence). The CDR3 is 18 amino acids. CDR3 nucleotides: TGTGCCAGCAGCTTAGCGGGGACTAGCGGGGGCCGGGACAATGAGCAGTTCTTC. Protein sequence: CASSLAGTSGGRDNEQFF. The whole variable domain, remainder taken from reference TRBV7-9 and TRBJ2-1, is DTGVSQNPRHKITKRGQNVTFRCDPISEHNRLYWYRQTLGQGPEFLTYFQNEAQLEKSRLLSDRFSAERPKGSFSTLEIQRTEQGDSAMYLCASSLAGTSGGRDNEQFFGPGTRLTVL.

By proportion, this clone is medium-sized (0.01 to 0.1%). This chain joins TRBV2 and TRBJ1-5; TRBD1 aligns across 7 bases. The CDR3 sequence is 16 residues long. Germline V gene lookup returns CDR1 SNHLY and CDR2 FYNNEI. V trimming: 3 bases; J trimming: 1 base; junction bases outside the gene matches: 6. This chain's CDR3 is CASSEEGGASNQPQHF. As DNA, the CDR3 is TGTGCCAGCAGTGAGGAAGGGGGCGCGAGCAATCAGCCCCAGCATTTT.

The V gene is TRBV5-1, the J gene TRBJ2-2, with unresolved D. In germline, CDR1 is SGHRS, CDR2 YFSETQ. The CDR3 runs to 15 residues. V was clipped by 0 bases and J by 2 bases, with 8 bases between them. The CDR3 DNA reads TGCGCCAGCAGCTTGGGCCACGTAAACACCGGGGAGCTGTTTTTT. Its translation: CASSLGHVNTGELFF.

This sequence joins TRBV30 and TRBJ2-1; TRBD2 matches 12 bases. The CDR3 runs to 13 residues. Per germline, CDR1 GTSNPN and CDR2 SVGIG (reference sequence). V lost 4 bases and J lost 8; bases outside the gene matches: 3. The chain's CDR3 is CAWTSGRGDEQFF. CDR3 coding DNA: TGTGCCTGGACTAGCGGGAGGGGCGATGAGCAGTTCTTC.

This chain joins TRBV7-9 and TRBJ2-7, with D unclear. The germline CDR1 and CDR2 sequences are SEHNR and FQNEAQ (reference sequence). The CDR3 covers 14 residues. The V end lost 3 bases, the J end lost 3 bases, and 12 bases lay between the germline ends. The CDR3 DNA reads TGTGCCAGCAGCTTCGACCAGAATTTCTACGAGCAGTACGTC. It yields the protein CASSFDQNFYEQYV.

V gene TRBV30 combines with J gene TRBJ1-6; perhaps TRBD1 as D (6 bases). The CDR3 is 14 residues long. Germline V CDR1 and CDR2: GTSNPN, SVGIG (reference sequence). Between the trimmed V and J ends, which lost 4 bases and 6 bases, there was a span of 13 bases. CDR3 sequence: CAWKLGGTNSPLHF. CDR3 DNA: TGTGCCTGGAAGCTAGGGGGAACTAATTCACCCCTCCACTTT.

This clone was seen a few times. Written as DNA, the CDR3 is TGTGCCATCAGGAACACCGGGGAGCTGTTTTTT. This gives the protein CAIRNTGELFF. The rearrangement joins TRBV10-3 to TRBJ2-2; D ambiguous. Germline values: CDR1 ENHRY, CDR2 SYGVKD. CDR3 size: 11 residues. The germline V and J ends were trimmed by 6 bases and 1 base, with 0 bases remaining between them.

This clone was detected once. The genes are TRBV18 and TRBJ1-2, with unresolved D. The CDR3 runs to 16 residues. V was pared by 3 bases and J by 8 bases, with 22 bases between. CDR1 is KGHSH and CDR2 is LQKENI in the germline V gene. Here the CDR3 reads CASSPKAGRREGGYTF. The CDR3 nucleotides are TGTGCCAGCTCACCCAAGGCGGGTCGCCGGGAGGGAGGCTACACCTTC.

The table lists this clone with a few counts. The rearrangement links TRBV19 to TRBJ2-7; D is ambiguous. V gave up 5 bases and J gave up 6 bases, with 8 bases separating them. Germline V lookup: CDR1 LNHDA, CDR2 SQIVND (reference sequence). This CDR3 has 11 residues. As DNA, the CDR3 is TGTGCCAGTAGTGTCCTCTGCGAGCAGTACGTC. It codes for CASSVLCEQYV.

This chain connects TRBV6-1 to TRBJ1-2, with D possibly being TRBD1 (6 bases). This CDR3 is 14 amino acids long. V lost 1 base and J lost 3, with 9 bases in between. CDR1 and CDR2 from the germline V gene are MNHNS and SASEGT. In DNA, the CDR3 is TGTGCCAGCAGTGAAGAAGGGGGTTACTATGGCTACACCTTC. The encoded protein is CASSEEGGYYGYTF.

The chain is built from TRBV27 and TRBJ2-5; 9 bases are shared with TRBD1. Per germline, CDR1 MNHEY and CDR2 SMNVEV (reference sequence). The CDR3 sequence is 15 residues long. J was trimmed by 6 bases and V by 6 bases; bases with no gene match: 11. CDR3 amino acids: CASRTAGTGSKTQYF. The CDR3 DNA follows: TGTGCCAGCAGGACCGCCGGGACAGGGTCGAAGACCCAGTACTTC.

This clone is termed large (0.1 to 1%). The chain links TRBV7-9 to TRBJ1-4, with 7 bases that match TRBD1. V was clipped by 0 bases and J by 6 bases; unmatched bases: 13. Germline V gene lookup returns CDR1 SEHNR and CDR2 FQNEAQ (reference sequence). The CDR3 sequence is 18 residues long. In nucleotides, the CDR3 is TGTGCCAGCAGCTTAGCGAAGGGGACAGCCAGCATTGATGAAAAACTGTTTTTT. As protein: CASSLAKGTASIDEKLFF.

This clone was observed once. The genes are TRBV19 and TRBJ1-4; 7 positions match TRBD1. The ends lost 4 bases at V and 6 bases at J; junction bases unmatched: 8. This CDR3 is built from 15 residues. CDR1 is LNHDA and CDR2 is SQIVND in the germline V gene (reference sequence). CDR3 amino acids: CASSTLGGGHEKLFF. The CDR3 DNA follows: TGTGCCAGTAGTACCCTCGGAGGGGGCCATGAAAAACTGTTTTTT.

V usage is TRBV28 and J usage is TRBJ1-5; 8 positions agree with TRBD1. The CDR3 length is 16 residues. CDR1 and CDR2 from the germline V gene are MDHEN and SYDVKM. The ends lost 5 bases at V and 2 bases at J; junction bases unmatched: 8. CDR3 nucleotide sequence: TGTGCCAGCAGTCAAAGACAGGGGATGGGCAATCAGCCCCAGCATTTT. Translating gives CASSQRQGMGNQPQHF.

The rearrangement uses TRBV7-9 and TRBJ2-1; 8 bases map to TRBD1. Germline CDR1 is SEHNR and CDR2 is FQNEAQ (reference sequence). The ends lost 1 base at V and 14 bases at J; junction bases unmatched: 4. The CDR3 consists of 12 residues. The CDR3 region has the DNA TGTGCCAGCAGCTTAGTGGACAGGGAAGAGTTCTTC. As protein: CASSLVDREEFF.

The chain combines TRBV2 with TRBJ2-4, with 9 positions matching TRBD2. The germline V gene has CDR1 SNHLY and CDR2 FYNNEI. V lost 3 bases and J lost 4; bases outside the gene matches: 7. The CDR3 is made up of 16 amino acids. CDR3 residues: CASSDGSGRWKNIQYF. The CDR3 DNA follows: TGTGCCAGCAGTGATGGTAGCGGGAGATGGAAAAACATTCAGTACTTC.

V gene TRBV11-3 combines with J gene TRBJ1-2, with no clear D. From germline, CDR1 is SGHNT and CDR2 YENEEA. V dropped 1 base and J dropped 0 bases, with 12 bases sitting between them. CDR3 length: 16 residues. CDR3 bases: TGTGCCAGCAGCTTAGCTTTGGGAGTCCCTAACTATGGCTACACCTTC. It codes for CASSLALGVPNYGYTF.

The sample holds a few counts of this clone. V and J are TRBV14 and TRBJ1-1; no firm D call. CDR1 is SGHDN and CDR2 is FVKESK in the germline V gene. CDR3 size: 14 residues. Trimming took 2 bases from V and 0 from J, leaving 7 bases between them. The CDR3 DNA follows: TGTGCCAGCAGCCAATTATCGGTGAACACTGAAGCTTTCTTT. This sequence encodes CASSQLSVNTEAFF.

This rearrangement joins TRBV11-3 to TRBJ1-2, with D hard to call. V was pared by 5 bases and J by 9 bases, with 13 bases between. From germline, CDR1 is SGHNT and CDR2 YENEEA. The length of the CDR3 is 12 residues. The CDR3 nucleotides read TGTGCCAGCAGCCCTCAAAGGGAAAGCTACACCTTC. Amino acid sequence: CASSPQRESYTF.

There are a few counts of this clone. The chain has TRBV28 and TRBJ1-1; D is undetermined. CDR3 length: 13 residues. Trimming cost V 6 bases and J 1 base, with 9 bases left between them. Germline V CDR1 and CDR2: MDHEN, SYDVKM. In DNA form, the CDR3 reads TGTGCCAGCAGGAAATGGGGGAACACTGAAGCTTTCTTT. Amino acids: CASRKWGNTEAFF.

The chain has TRBV6-5 and TRBJ1-3; D might be TRBD1 (5 bases). Germline assignment: CDR1 MNHEY and CDR2 SVGAGI. CDR3 length equals 15 residues. Trimming pared 4 bases from V and 4 bases from J, leaving 14 bases between. CDR3 sequence: CASSSPRAGGNTIYF. The DNA of the CDR3 is TGTGCCAGCAGTTCTCCTCGGGCAGGGGGAAACACCATATATTTT.

This chain uses TRBV29-1 with TRBJ1-2; 8 positions agree with TRBD1. Germline V lookup: CDR1 SQVTM, CDR2 ANQGSEA. CDR3 length equals 15 residues. With V trimmed by 4 bases and J by 2 bases, 9 bases remained unmatched. CDR3 protein: CSVGEDRAINYGYTF. The CDR3 DNA reads TGCAGCGTTGGGGAGGACAGGGCCATCAACTATGGCTACACCTTC. Together with reference TRBV29-1 and TRBJ1-2, the CDR3 gives the full variable domain: SAVISQKPSRDICQRGTSLTIQCQVDSQVTMMFWYRQQPGQSLTLIATANQGSEATYESGFVIDKFPISRPNLTFSTLTVSNMSPEDSSIYLCSVGEDRAINYGYTFGSGTRLTVV.

This chain joins TRBV28 and TRBJ1-2, with a tentative D call TRBD1 (5 bases). The CDR3 sequence is 13 residues long. The V and J ends lost 3 bases and 4 bases respectively, with 9 bases between them. The germline V gene has CDR1 MDHEN and CDR2 SYDVKM. The CDR3 region is CASSFRGFYGYTF. The CDR3 DNA reads TGTGCCAGCAGTTTTAGGGGATTCTATGGCTACACCTTC.

The V gene is TRBV10-1, the J gene TRBJ1-1; 7 nucleotides agree with TRBD1. V lost 3 bases, J lost 12 bases, and 4 bases stayed unmatched. The CDR3 consists of 11 residues. Germline V gene lookup returns CDR1 WNHNN and CDR2 SYGVQD (reference sequence). CDR3 nucleotides: TGCGCCAGCAGTGACCAGGGGGTGCCTTTCTTT. Amino acid sequence: CASSDQGVPFF.